These 25 T cell receptor beta chains share one sample of origin, sequenced in a study of early T cells in non-severe SARS-CoV-2 infection. TCRdb re-analysed the 5' RACE reads in MiXCR, keeping a single row per CDR3 protein. The sample has about 61,000 distinct CDR3 sequences; 10% to 13% are singletons. The sample consisted of whole blood. Receptors were obtained from an adult who was a healthcare worker with PCR-confirmed SARS-CoV-2 infection or an uninfected control (not recorded which).

This rearrangement joins TRBV3-1 to TRBJ1-6; no reliable D call. This CDR3 region has 14 residues. The germline CDR1 and CDR2 sequences are LGHDT and YNNKEL (reference sequence). Trimming removed 2 bases at V and 7 bases at J, with 9 bases between. CDR3 sequence: CASSQRERNSPLHF. CDR3 coding DNA: TGTGCCAGCAGCCAACGTGAGAGGAATTCACCCCTCCACTTT. The full variable domain, rest sourced from reference TRBV3-1 and TRBJ1-6, is DTAVSQTPKYLVTQMGNDKSIKCEQNLGHDTMYWYKQDSKKFLKIMFSYNNKELIINETVPNRFSPKSPDKAHLNLHINSLELGDSAVYFCASSQRERNSPLHFGNGTRLTVT.

The genes are TRBV5-5 and TRBJ2-3, with D hard to call. Germline values: CDR1 SGHKS, CDR2 YYEKEE (reference sequence). The CDR3 extends over 15 amino acids. The germline V and J ends were trimmed by 1 base and 3 bases, with 12 bases remaining between them. The DNA of the CDR3 is TGTGCCAGCAGCTTGTTTCCCGGACGAACAGATACGCAGTATTTT. It yields the protein CASSLFPGRTDTQYF.

This clonotype has ten or more counts. The chain recombines TRBV27 with TRBJ1-6, with TRBD1 matching 7 bases. Germline lookup yields CDR1 MNHEY and CDR2 SMNVEV (reference sequence). V shed 6 bases, J shed 3 bases, and the junction held 8 bases outside the gene matches. The CDR3 contains 16 residues. The CDR3 here is CASSPHDRVYNSPLHF. The CDR3 bases are TGTGCCAGCAGCCCGCATGACAGGGTCTATAATTCACCCCTCCACTTT.

This clonotype was counted ten times or more. The chain joins TRBV21-1 to TRBJ2-4; no DNA check was done on the table's D call, TRBD1. TRBV21-1 is classified as a pseudogene. This CDR3 spans 17 amino acids. DNA of the CDR3: TGTGCCAGCAGCAAAGAAGGGCAGGGAGAAGCCAAAAACATTCAGTACTTC. Its translation: CASSKEGQGEAKNIQYF.

Many counts were recorded for this clonotype. This chain connects TRBV6-4 to TRBJ2-1; 8 nucleotides agree with TRBD1. V shed 3 bases and J 4 bases; nucleotides not matched to a gene: 5. Looked up from germline, CDR1 is MRHNA and CDR2 is SNTAGT. The CDR3 extends over 15 amino acids. CDR3 coding DNA: TGTGCCAGCAGTGAAGGGACAGGCCCTTACAATGAGCAGTTCTTC. This sequence encodes CASSEGTGPYNEQFF.

This clonotype occurred many times. This chain uses TRBV9 with TRBJ1-1; no clear D gene. Germline V CDR1 and CDR2: SGDLS, YYNGEE. The V end was cut by 3 bases, the J end by 6 bases, with 18 bases between. The length of the CDR3 is 15 residues. The CDR3 DNA reads TGTGCCAGCAGCGACAACACCGCCTTGAAAGCTGAAGCTTTCTTT. As protein: CASSDNTALKAEAFF.

This rearrangement joins TRBV29-1 to TRBJ1-1; D is uncertain. The germline CDR1 and CDR2 sequences are SQVTM and ANQGSEA. The ends were cut back, 0 bases at V and 2 bases at J, with 1 base in the middle. This CDR3 region has 11 residues. The CDR3 coding sequence is TGCAGCGTTGAAGATAACACTGAAGCTTTCTTT. Encoded protein: CSVEDNTEAFF.

This clonotype was observed a few times. V usage is TRBV7-9 and J usage is TRBJ2-7; TRBD1 aligns across 9 bases. Germline-derived CDR1 and CDR2 are SEHNR and FQNEAQ (reference sequence). V trimming: 5 bases; J trimming: 6 bases; junction bases outside the gene matches: 8. The CDR3 runs to 14 residues. The CDR3 DNA follows: TGTGCCAGCAGCCTTCCGGGACAGGGAAGCGAGCAGTACTTC. Translating gives CASSLPGQGSEQYF.

Many counts were recorded for this clonotype. The chain couples TRBV25-1 to TRBJ2-1; TRBD1 matches 10 bases. The CDR3 consists of 16 residues. J lost 6 bases, V lost 4 bases, and 9 bases had no gene match. In germline, CDR1 is MGHDK, CDR2 SYGVNS. CDR3 protein: CASSANRQGAANEQFF. The CDR3 DNA reads as TGTGCCAGCAGTGCTAACCGACAGGGGGCGGCCAATGAGCAGTTCTTC.

This clonotype came up a few times. The CDR3 DNA follows: TGTGCCTGGAGGCTCAACAGTTATAATTCACCCCTCCACTTT. Residues: CAWRLNSYNSPLHF. J is TRBJ1-6 and V is TRBV30; D unclear. This CDR3 comprises 14 residues. CDR1 and CDR2 (germline): GTSNPN, SVGIG (reference sequence). With 3 bases removed from V and 4 bases from J, the gap between germline ends came to 10 bases.

Only a few counts were recorded for this clonotype. The chain is built from TRBV13 and TRBJ1-4; no reliable D call. Germline V CDR1 and CDR2: PRHDT, FYEKMQ (reference sequence). V was cut by 1 base and J by 7 bases, with 7 bases left in between. The CDR3 runs 13 residues. CDR3 region: CASSLASGEKLFF. The CDR3 DNA sequence: TGTGCCAGCAGCTTAGCGAGCGGTGAAAAACTGTTTTTT.

A note on this clonotype: A junction end diverges from the germline sequence, so it may reflect a read error. The chain couples TRBV29-1 to TRBJ1-2, with 7 bases identical to TRBD1. The length of the CDR3 is 13 residues. Germline values: CDR1 SQVTM, CDR2 ANQGSEA. The CDR3 DNA reads as TGCAGCGTAGAAGGAGGGGGCGGCTATGGCTACACCTTC. It yields the protein CSVEGGGGYGYTF.

This clonotype was counted at least ten times. This chain links TRBV5-6 with TRBJ2-3; D unresolved. V was clipped by 0 bases and J by 6 bases, with 14 bases between them. CDR3 size: 15 residues. Germline V gives CDR1 SGHDT, CDR2 YYEEEE. CDR3 bases: TGTGCCAGCAGCTTGGCTCTACCGCCGCGGGATACGCAGTATTTT. Protein sequence: CASSLALPPRDTQYF. Using reference TRBV5-6 and TRBJ2-3 for the parts outside the CDR3, the full variable domain is DAGVTQSPTHLIKTRGQQVTLRCSPKSGHDTVSWYQQALGQGPQFIFQYYEEEERQRGNFPDRFSGHQFPNYSSELNVNALLLGDSALYLCASSLALPPRDTQYFGPGTRLTVL.

This chain connects TRBV12-3 or TRBV12-4 to TRBJ1-4; TRBD1 aligns across 10 bases. The CDR3 extends over 14 amino acids. Trimming removed 6 bases from V and 8 bases from J; junction bases left unmatched: 6. CDR3 nucleotide sequence: TGTGCCAGCAGGGGGACAGGGGTGGGCGAAAAACTGTTTTTT. It codes for CASRGTGVGEKLFF.

The CDR3 sequence is CASSVQGNGYTF. The CDR3 DNA sequence: TGTGCCAGCAGCGTACAGGGAAATGGCTACACCTTC. V usage is TRBV2 and J usage is TRBJ1-2, with a possible D match to TRBD1 (6 bases). There are 12 residues in the CDR3. Germline CDR1 and CDR2: SNHLY and FYNNEI. The V gene lost 6 bases and the J gene lost 6 bases, with 11 bases spanning the gap.

CDR3 DNA sequence: TGTGCCAGCAGCGTTGAGGTCTGGGGGACTGAAGCTTTCTTT. Its translation: CASSVEVWGTEAFF. V gene TRBV9 combines with J gene TRBJ1-1, with TRBD1 as a possible D gene (5 bases). The CDR3 is 14 amino acids. Trimming took off 2 bases at V and 5 bases at J, with 13 bases between the two ends. Germline V gene lookup returns CDR1 SGDLS and CDR2 YYNGEE.

This clonotype appeared many times. J is TRBJ1-2 and V is TRBV12-3 or TRBV12-4; D is unresolved. Trimming took 2 bases from V and 7 from J, leaving 14 bases between them. The CDR3 has 14 amino acids. The CDR3 DNA follows: TGTGCCAGCAGTTTACCGTTCCCTTCAAGTGGCTACACCTTC. Its translation: CASSLPFPSSGYTF.

The rearrangement joins TRBV3-1 to TRBJ2-7; no reliable D call. V was clipped by 1 base and J by 8 bases, with 6 bases between them. The CDR3 covers 11 residues. Looked up from germline, CDR1 is LGHDT and CDR2 is YNNKEL (reference sequence). The CDR3 reads CASSQGRKQYF. CDR3 in DNA: TGTGCCAGCAGCCAAGGGAGAAAGCAGTACTTC.

The V gene is TRBV4-1, the J gene TRBJ1-2; TRBD1 might be the D (6 bases). Trimming removed 0 bases at V and 7 bases at J, with 12 bases between. The CDR3 spans 14 residues. The germline gives CDR1 MGHRA, CDR2 YSYEKL. The DNA for the CDR3 is TGCGCCAGCAGCCAAGATCTGGGGGCGGTTGGCTACACCTTC. Its protein is CASSQDLGAVGYTF.

The sample holds a few counts of this clonotype. The chain carries TRBV6-1 and TRBJ2-2, with D possibly TRBD2 on 5 matching bases. Germline CDR1 and CDR2: MNHNS and SASEGT. The CDR3 runs 14 residues. Trimming cost V 3 bases and J 6 bases, with 11 bases left between them. CDR3 residues: CASSDLGKAGELFF. For the CDR3, the DNA is TGTGCCAGCAGTGACCTCGGGAAGGCCGGGGAGCTGTTTTTT.

This clonotype has more than one count but fewer than ten. The rearrangement uses TRBV12-5 and TRBJ1-1, with D maybe TRBD1 (5 bases). Germline CDR1 and CDR2: LGHNT and FRNRAP. Trimming shortened V by 3 bases and J by 6 bases, and 20 bases separated the two germline ends. This CDR3 region has 16 residues. The CDR3: CASGFRPGTQLPEAFF. The CDR3 DNA sequence: TGTGCTAGTGGTTTCCGACCCGGGACCCAACTCCCTGAAGCTTTCTTT.

The chain joins TRBV6-1 to TRBJ1-3; D unresolved. Germline V lookup: CDR1 MNHNS, CDR2 SASEGT. Trimming took off 3 bases at V and 5 bases at J, with 11 bases between the two ends. This CDR3 region has 14 residues. The CDR3 sequence is CASSDTLARNTIYF. DNA for the CDR3: TGTGCCAGCAGTGATACCCTCGCGCGAAACACCATATATTTT.

The table lists this clonotype with many counts. The V call is TRBV20-1, the J call TRBJ1-6; D possibly corresponds to TRBD1 (5 bases). Germline V gene data show CDR1 as DFQATT and CDR2 as SNEGSKA (reference sequence). The CDR3 length is 12 residues. Trimming left V 0 bases short and J 8 bases short, with 5 bases between. The CDR3 is CSAREGDSPLHF. The CDR3 DNA reads TGCAGTGCTAGAGAAGGGGATTCACCCCTCCACTTT.

This clonotype was picked up a small number of times. The chain is built from TRBV7-6 and TRBJ2-1, with TRBD2 matching 8 bases. Unmatched junction bases numbered 15, after V lost 1 base and J lost 4 bases. Germline CDR1 reads SGHVS; CDR2 reads FNYEAQ. This CDR3 comprises 19 residues. This CDR3 is CASSLGLGSASGQYNEQFF. The CDR3 DNA sequence: TGTGCCAGCAGCTTAGGGCTTGGTAGCGCTAGCGGGCAATACAATGAGCAGTTCTTC.

The chain couples TRBV7-8 to TRBJ2-5; 7 bases map to TRBD2. This CDR3 is 18 amino acids long. The ends lost 1 base at V and 4 bases at J; junction bases unmatched: 15. Germline V gene sequence: CDR1 SGHVS, CDR2 FQNEAQ. CDR3 amino acids: CASSLDRPLVAGGETQYF. The CDR3 nucleotides read TGTGCCAGCAGCTTAGACCGGCCCTTGGTAGCGGGTGGAGAGACCCAGTACTTC.